The rows below give T cell receptor beta chains drawn from one sample of a study of blood T cell repertoires in COVID-19. Method: immunoSEQ multiplex PCR; TCRdb's copy keeps in-frame clones and lacks some. The table lists roughly 190,000 clones, under 90% of them singletons. Sequencing input: peripheral blood. The receptors come from a woman in her 70s with COVID-19, enrolled during active disease. CDR3s include the opening cysteine and the closing phenylalanine or tryptophan. Fields, in order: CDR3 protein, CDR3 DNA, J gene, clone size, V gene, D gene. A D gene is named only where the DNA matches it firmly. Clone size appears in some rows only: once, few, many, or a class for an expanded clone.

CASSLQTGGTYSNQPQHF,TGTGCCAGTAGTTTACAGACAGGGGGCACATATAGCAATCAGCCCCAGCATTTT,TRBJ1-5,.,TRBV19,TRBD1
CASSLGGGYGYTF,TGTGCCAGCAGCCTCGGGGGGGGGTATGGCTACACCTTC,TRBJ1-2,.,TRBV12-3/TRBV12-4,.
CASTPKWGRPTDTQYF,TGTGCCAGCACTCCGAAATGGGGCCGACCCACAGATACGCAGTATTTT,TRBJ2-3,.,TRBV2,.
CASSHLRGQKEKLFF,TGTGCCAGCAGTCATCTCAGGGGGCAGAAGGAAAAACTGTTTTTT,TRBJ1-4,.,TRBV6-5,TRBD1
CASSPLSVQGGIQYF,TGTGCCAGTAGTCCCCTGTCGGTTCAGGGAGGCATTCAGTACTTC,TRBJ2-4,.,TRBV19,.
CAWSLGATDTQYF,TGTGCCTGGAGTTTGGGGGCCACAGATACGCAGTATTTT,TRBJ2-3,.,TRBV30,.
CASSQRLDANIQYF,TGTGCCAGCAGCCAGCGACTAGATGCGAACATTCAGTACTTC,TRBJ2-4,many,TRBV7-9,.
CASSQAAGGMYNEQFF,TGTGCCAGCAGCCAAGCAGCGGGGGGGATGTACAATGAGCAGTTCTTC,TRBJ2-1,.,TRBV14,TRBD2
CASSVATGGGGAFSTDTQYF,TGTGCCAGCAGCGTAGCTACCGGCGGGGGCGGCGCTTTTAGCACAGATACGCAGTATTTT,TRBJ2-3,.,TRBV9,.
CASSPGSLRYNEQFF,TGCGCCAGCTCCCCTGGGAGCCTCCGGTACAATGAGCAGTTCTTC,TRBJ2-1,few,TRBV10-2,.
CASSAHVRGGNQPQHF,TGTGCCAGCAGTGCTCACGTCAGGGGAGGCAATCAGCCCCAGCATTTT,TRBJ1-5,.,TRBV6-2/TRBV6-3,.
CASSENGQGFSYEQYF,TGTGCCAGCAGTGAAAACGGACAGGGCTTCTCCTACGAGCAGTACTTC,TRBJ2-7,.,TRBV6-1,TRBD1
CASSQGRSGGNTGELFF,TGTGCCAGCAGCCAAGGAAGGAGCGGGGGGAACACCGGGGAGCTGTTTTTT,TRBJ2-2,.,TRBV3-1/TRBV3-2,TRBD2
CASSIMGSYSNQPQHF,TGTGCCAGTAGTATAATGGGCTCTTATAGCAATCAGCCCCAGCATTTT,TRBJ1-5,.,TRBV19,.
CASSFGGSNQPQHF,TGTGCCAGCAGTTTTGGCGGAAGCAATCAGCCCCAGCATTTT,TRBJ1-5,.,TRBV28,.
CASNGQGAVETQYF,TGTGCCAGCAACGGACAGGGGGCAGTGGAGACCCAGTACTTC,TRBJ2-5,.,TRBV2,TRBD1
CASRTLTGVRGYTF,TGTGCCAGCAGAACATTGACAGGGGTTAGGGGCTACACCTTC,TRBJ1-2,once,TRBV6-5,TRBD1
CASALVTSGGAYEQFF,TGTGCCAGCGCCCTGGTTACTAGCGGGGGGGCCTATGAGCAGTTCTTC,TRBJ2-1,.,TRBV28,TRBD2
CASSFGGGVNTEAFF,TGTGCCAGCAGCTTTGGCGGGGGGGTAAACACTGAAGCTTTCTTT,TRBJ1-1,once,TRBV7-6,.
CASSQDLAHHLYNEQFF,TGCGCCAGCAGCCAAGATCTAGCGCACCACCTATACAATGAGCAGTTCTTC,TRBJ2-1,.,TRBV4-1,.
CAISSPGQGPYNEQFF,TGTGCCATCAGTTCTCCAGGACAGGGCCCCTACAATGAGCAGTTCTTC,TRBJ2-1,few,TRBV10-3,TRBD1
CASSLGQGGNQPQHF,TGCGCCAGCAGCCTCGGACAGGGCGGCAATCAGCCCCAGCATTTT,TRBJ1-5,.,TRBV5-1,TRBD1
CASSKGDSRNTGELFF,TGTGCCAGCAGCAAAGGCGATAGTCGGAACACCGGGGAGCTGTTTTTT,TRBJ2-2,.,TRBV21-1,.
CASSQSDARAQPQHF,TGTGCCAGCAGCCAATCCGATGCCAGGGCCCAGCCCCAGCATTTT,TRBJ1-5,few,TRBV3-1/TRBV3-2,.
CASSEWRVGEKLFF,TGTGCCAGCAGTGAATGGCGGGTTGGAGAAAAACTGTTTTTT,TRBJ1-4,.,TRBV6-1,.
CASRLAAPYEQYF,TGCGCCAGCAGGCTAGCGGCACCGTACGAGCAGTACTTC,TRBJ2-7,.,TRBV5-1,TRBD2
CASSPPGQGPGELFF,TGTGCCAGCTCACCCCCGGGACAGGGACCCGGGGAGCTGTTTTTT,TRBJ2-2,.,TRBV18,TRBD1
CASSEALPTGELFF,TGTGCCAGCAGTGAAGCACTACCTACCGGGGAGCTGTTTTTT,TRBJ2-2,.,TRBV2,.